The count of the clone carrying this TCR beta chain is one. What it binds is not known. Unrecorded immune exposures were likely, despite nominal health at sampling. The data stem from a study of cytomegalovirus exposure and HLA in healthy donors. A multiplex PCR was run with 60 Vbeta primers and 13 Jbeta primers. Assay: immunoSEQ multiplex PCR; the TCRdb copy retains only in-frame clones and omits some. The sample contains some 99,000 clones, around three quarters of which appear only once. Study-level results: Later analysis suggested links between common viral pathogens and several top significant clusters. Three CMV-associated chains proved CMV antigen-specific in vitro.

The germline gives CDR1 SGHDT, CDR2 YYEEEE. This CDR3 spans 16 amino acids. V trimming: 0 bases; J trimming: 2 bases; junction bases outside the gene matches: 5. The clonotype was recovered from a woman in her fifties or sixties in good health and CMV-seropositive. Sequencing was done on a sample of PBMCs. The rearrangement joins TRBV5-6 to TRBJ2-3; 8 bases are a match to TRBD1. CDR3 region: CASSLGRTGTTDTQYF. For the CDR3, the DNA is TGTGCCAGCAGCTTGGGAAGGACAGGGACCACAGATACGCAGTATTTT.